The 18 T cell receptor beta chains given below trace back to one sample, sequenced in a study of control samples from healthy donors and cancer patients. Sequencing was performed with immunoSEQ multiplex PCR; in TCRdb, only in-frame clones are kept and a portion is missing. Counted here are tens of thousands of clones, less than 90% occurring once; the ten biggest clones make up under 4.5%. The sequencing sample was made of blood. These receptors came from a woman in her fifties or sixties in good health.

The V gene is TRBV9, the J gene TRBJ1-5; TRBD1 aligns across 7 bases. V shed 3 bases, J shed 5 bases, and the junction held 11 bases outside the gene matches. Germline lookup yields CDR1 SGDLS and CDR2 YYNGEE. CDR3 length: 16 residues. This chain's CDR3 is CASSAGDDRDHQPQHF. In nucleotides, the CDR3 is TGTGCCAGCAGCGCAGGAGACGACAGGGACCATCAGCCCCAGCATTTT.

The rearrangement joins TRBV19 to TRBJ2-7; 9 bases map to TRBD2. V lost 4 bases, J lost 1 base, and 5 bases stayed unmatched. CDR3 length equals 15 residues. Germline V gene lookup returns CDR1 LNHDA and CDR2 SQIVND (reference sequence). CDR3 in DNA: TGTGCCAGTAGTAAGTCAGCGGGAGGATCCTACGAGCAGTACTTC. Amino acids: CASSKSAGGSYEQYF.

V gene TRBV5-5 combines with J gene TRBJ1-2; the D gene is possibly TRBD1 (6 bases). V was clipped by 2 bases and J by 2 bases, with 13 bases between them. There are 15 residues in the CDR3. Germline V gene sequence: CDR1 SGHKS, CDR2 YYEKEE (reference sequence). CDR3 region: CASSLSGAQNYGYTF. Here the CDR3 DNA reads TGTGCCAGCAGCTTATCAGGGGCCCAAAACTATGGCTACACCTTC.

The rearrangement links TRBV6-5 to TRBJ1-1; maybe TRBD1 (6 bases). Deletions cut 7 bases from V and 7 bases from J, with 16 bases between. Germline CDR1 is MNHEY and CDR2 is SVGAGI. This CDR3 region has 13 residues. CDR3 coding DNA: TGTGCCAGCAAACGGGGGGCCAAATATGAAGCTTTCTTT. This codes for CASKRGAKYEAFF.

This clone was recorded once. In DNA form, the CDR3 reads TGTGCCAGCAGCTCCAGTGGGACATATTACGAGCAGTACTTC. Its protein product is CASSSSGTYYEQYF. This rearrangement joins TRBV7-9 to TRBJ2-7; tentative D call: TRBD1 (6 bases). CDR3 length: 14 residues. Germline lookup yields CDR1 SEHNR and CDR2 FQNEAQ (reference sequence). V lost 4 bases to trimming and J lost 4 bases, with 14 bases between them.

The chain employs TRBV12-3 or TRBV12-4 and TRBJ1-2; possible D gene TRBD1, 5 bases. The CDR3 spans 13 residues. The V end lost 3 bases, the J end lost 6 bases, and 11 bases lay between the germline ends. The CDR3 sequence: CASSFWGRDGYTF. CDR3 nucleotide sequence: TGTGCCAGCAGTTTTTGGGGCCGGGATGGCTACACCTTC.

This chain links TRBV5-1 with TRBJ2-1; D is unclear. V was cut by 0 bases and J by 6 bases, with 7 bases left in between. CDR3 size: 13 residues. CDR1 and CDR2 (germline): SGHRS, YFSETQ. The CDR3 is CASSLDQPNEQFF. In DNA, the CDR3 is TGCGCCAGCAGCTTGGACCAACCCAATGAGCAGTTCTTC.

This chain joins TRBV30 and TRBJ1-1; 7 nucleotides agree with TRBD1. The CDR3 spans 13 residues. Germline CDR1 and CDR2: GTSNPN and SVGIG (reference sequence). The V and J ends lost 1 base and 3 bases, in that order; junction bases with no gene match: 2. The CDR3 DNA sequence: TGTGCCTGGAGTGGACAGGGAGACACTGAAGCTTTCTTT. As protein: CAWSGQGDTEAFF.

The V and J genes are TRBV7-3 and TRBJ2-1; 8 nucleotides line up with TRBD2. The CDR3 totals 14 residues. Germline loops: CDR1 SGHTA, CDR2 FQGTGA. The J segment lost 7 bases and the V segment lost 5 bases, leaving 7 bases of the junction unmatched. This CDR3 is CASSRGSGGNEQFF. CDR3 nucleotide sequence: TGTGCCAGCAGCCGGGGGAGCGGGGGTAATGAGCAGTTCTTC.

The chain has TRBV28 and TRBJ1-1; the D is unclear. The ends were cut back, 6 bases at V and 0 bases at J, with 11 bases in the middle. The germline V gene encodes CDR1 MDHEN and CDR2 SYDVKM. This CDR3 spans 14 amino acids. The CDR3 bases are TGTGCCAGCAGCCCCGCACGCCTGAACACTGAAGCTTTCTTT. Translated, it gives CASSPARLNTEAFF.

V gene TRBV18 combines with J gene TRBJ2-5; D is ambiguous. CDR3 length equals 14 residues. The germline gives CDR1 KGHSH, CDR2 LQKENI. V dropped 3 bases and J dropped 5 bases, with 13 bases sitting between them. The DNA of the CDR3 is TGTGCCAGCTCACCGACCCCCAGTGGGGAGACCCAGTACTTC. Translated, it gives CASSPTPSGETQYF. The whole variable domain, filled in from reference TRBV18 and TRBJ2-5, reads NAGVMQNPRHLVRRRGQEARLRCSPMKGHSHVYWYRQLPEEGLKFMVYLQKENIIDESGMPKERFSAEFPKEGPSILRIQQVVRGDSAAYFCASSPTPSGETQYFGPGTRLLVL.

The chain uses TRBV4-1 and TRBJ2-2; 11 nucleotides align to TRBD2. CDR1 and CDR2 from the germline V gene are MGHRA and YSYEKL. The CDR3 contains 15 residues. The V gene end was trimmed by 4 bases and the J gene end by 8 bases; junction bases not matched to a gene: 6. CDR3 in DNA: TGCGCCAGCAGCCGTCCGACTAGCGGGAAGGGGGAGCTGTTTTTT. This codes for CASSRPTSGKGELFF.

This clone was seen a handful of times. The CDR3 loop reads CASTPGTKDGGQYF. In DNA form, the CDR3 reads TGTGCCAGCACCCCGGGGACGAAGGATGGGGGCCAGTACTTC. The chain uses TRBV11-2 and TRBJ2-5; D is tentatively TRBD1 or TRBD2 (5 bases each). Trimming took off 7 bases at V and 10 bases at J, with 22 bases between the two ends. This CDR3 spans 14 amino acids. Per germline, CDR1 SGHAT and CDR2 FQNNGV.

The gene calls are TRBV6-1 and TRBJ1-4; D is ambiguous. This CDR3 region has 15 residues. Between the trimmed V and J ends, which lost 0 bases and 7 bases, there was a span of 12 bases. The germline gives CDR1 MNHNS, CDR2 SASEGT. The DNA of the CDR3 is TGTGCCAGCAGTGAAGCGGTCAGTTTGCCTGAAAAACTGTTTTTT. This gives the protein CASSEAVSLPEKLFF.

The J gene is TRBJ2-1, the V gene TRBV20-1; 9 bases agree with TRBD2. There are 17 residues in the CDR3. Germline V lookup: CDR1 DFQATT, CDR2 SNEGSKA (reference sequence). V gave up 3 bases and J gave up 4 bases; unmatched junction bases: 13. In DNA form, the CDR3 reads TGCAGTGCTAGTCTCCGCCTAGCGGGAAGGGGGTACAATGAGCAGTTCTTC. Encoded protein: CSASLRLAGRGYNEQFF.

The chain has TRBV12-3 or TRBV12-4 and TRBJ1-4; D not resolved. The CDR3 runs 13 residues. V dropped 6 bases and J dropped 6 bases, with 11 bases sitting between them. CDR3 loop: CASRDKRYEKLFF. The CDR3 coding sequence is TGTGCCAGCAGAGATAAACGTTATGAAAAACTGTTTTTT.

This sequence joins TRBV2 and TRBJ2-5, with 9 bases lining up with TRBD1. Germline V gene data show CDR1 as SNHLY and CDR2 as FYNNEI. V lost 6 bases and J lost 7; bases outside the gene matches: 6. There are 13 residues in the CDR3. CDR3 amino acids: CASSGDRDGTQYF. The CDR3 DNA follows: TGTGCCAGCAGCGGGGACAGGGACGGGACCCAGTACTTC. Full variable domain (outside the CDR3, taken from reference TRBV2 and TRBJ2-5): EPEVTQTPSHQVTQMGQEVILRCVPISNHLYFYWYRQILGQKVEFLVSFYNNEISEKSEIFDDQFSVERPDGSNFTLKIRSTKLEDSAMYFCASSGDRDGTQYFGPGTRLLVL.

This clone was recorded once. The V call is TRBV28, the J call TRBJ2-7; TRBD1 matches at 8 bases. CDR3 size: 12 residues. V dropped 6 bases and J dropped 8; count of bases not matched to a gene: 6. The germline gives CDR1 MDHEN, CDR2 SYDVKM. CDR3 in DNA: TGTGCCAGCAGCCTAGGACAGGGCAAGCAGTACTTC. Protein product: CASSLGQGKQYF.